This TCR beta chain was recovered during a study of shared clonotypes between healthy human individuals. Overall study results and limits: Even with large depth, rarefaction showed that sorted-subset sequencing was incomplete. Compared with clonotypes that all four donors shared, non-shared clonotypes had lower generation probabilities.

The germline gives CDR1 MNHEY, CDR2 SVGAGI. This CDR3 region has 12 residues. V lost 8 bases, J lost 4 bases, and 11 bases lay in between. Positive CCR7 selection of CD45RO-negative cells yielded the naive CD8 cells, and terminally differentiated effector memory CD45RA+ cells were excluded. A word on this clone: Antigen: not known.

Assay: immunoSEQ multiplex PCR; the TCRdb copy retains only in-frame clones and omits some. The sample contains approximately 2,200,000 clones, just over 90% of which appear only once. The sequence was obtained from a man aged 18-30 years in good health. Some clones in this sample may be carry-over from other donors' samples. V gene TRBV6-5 combines with J gene TRBJ1-1; no clear D. Sequencing was carried out using naive CD8+ T cells from PBMCs. The CDR3 is CASPRRATEAFF. The CDR3 DNA is TGTGCCAGCCCAAGGAGGGCCACTGAAGCTTTCTTT.